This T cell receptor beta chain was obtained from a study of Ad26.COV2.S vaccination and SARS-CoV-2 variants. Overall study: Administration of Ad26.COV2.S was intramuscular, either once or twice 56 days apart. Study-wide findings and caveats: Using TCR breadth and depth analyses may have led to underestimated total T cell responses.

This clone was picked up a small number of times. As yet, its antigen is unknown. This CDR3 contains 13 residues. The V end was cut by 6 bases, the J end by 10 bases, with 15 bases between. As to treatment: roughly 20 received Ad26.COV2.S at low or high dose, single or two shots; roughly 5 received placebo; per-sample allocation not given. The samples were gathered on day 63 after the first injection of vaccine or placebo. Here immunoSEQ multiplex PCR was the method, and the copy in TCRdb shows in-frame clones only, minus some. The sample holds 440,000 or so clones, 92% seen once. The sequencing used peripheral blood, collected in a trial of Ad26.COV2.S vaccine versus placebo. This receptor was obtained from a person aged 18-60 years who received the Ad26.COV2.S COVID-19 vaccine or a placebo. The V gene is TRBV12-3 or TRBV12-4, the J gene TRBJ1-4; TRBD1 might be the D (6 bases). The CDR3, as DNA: TGTGCCAGCAGACGGACAGTATTGGGAAAACTGTTTTTT. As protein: CASRRTVLGKLFF.